This passage covers 16 T cell receptor beta chains from one sample sequenced in a study of identical twins. One entry per CDR3 protein, called by TCRdb with MiXCR from the 5' RACE reads. The sample has roughly 260,000 distinct CDR3 sequences; approximately 7.3% are singletons. The sample was also reused in another study, on yellow fever vaccine responses in identical twins.

Sequencing was performed on CD8+ T cells sorted from blood. The receptors were sampled from a woman under 30 in good health.

This chain uses TRBV28 with TRBJ2-1; 7 nucleotides align to TRBD1. With V trimmed by 4 bases and J by 1 base, 4 bases remained unmatched. Germline V CDR1 and CDR2: MDHEN, SYDVKM. This CDR3 is built from 15 residues. The CDR3 spells CASSWTGKSYNEQFF. The CDR3 region has the DNA TGTGCCAGCAGTTGGACAGGCAAATCCTACAATGAGCAGTTCTTC.

This clonotype was detected a few times. The chain links TRBV18 to TRBJ2-3; no firm D call. The CDR3 sequence is 17 residues long. Germline CDR1 KGHSH, CDR2 LQKENI. Trimming left V 2 bases short and J 0 bases short, with 15 bases between. For the CDR3, the DNA is TGTGCCAGCTCACCAGACCCTAGAAGCCCTAGCACAGATACGCAGTATTTT. It is translated as CASSPDPRSPSTDTQYF.

This clonotype was found a few times. The rearrangement links TRBV5-6 to TRBJ2-1, with D perhaps TRBD1 (5 bases). Germline V gene sequence: CDR1 SGHDT, CDR2 YYEEEE. V was clipped by 2 bases and J by 0 bases, with 12 bases between them. CDR3 size: 16 residues. CDR3 bases: TGTGCCAGCAGCTTAACACGAGACAGCTCCTACAATGAGCAGTTCTTC. Its translation is CASSLTRDSSYNEQFF.

The V gene is TRBV27, the J gene TRBJ1-1, with 8 bases identical to TRBD1. The CDR3 length is 14 residues. Germline loops: CDR1 MNHEY, CDR2 SMNVEV (reference sequence). V was clipped by 2 bases and J by 3 bases; unmatched bases: 2. Written as DNA, the CDR3 is TGTGCCAGCAGTTTAGGACAGGGTCACACTGAAGCTTTCTTT. Amino acid sequence: CASSLGQGHTEAFF.

This chain uses TRBV2 with TRBJ2-1; 7 nucleotides line up with TRBD1. The CDR3 extends over 15 amino acids. V gave up 4 bases and J gave up 0 bases; unmatched junction bases: 3. Germline V gene data show CDR1 as SNHLY and CDR2 as FYNNEI. CDR3 sequence: CASSVGQPSYNEQFF. Here the CDR3 DNA reads TGTGCCAGCAGTGTGGGACAGCCCTCCTACAATGAGCAGTTCTTC.

V and J are TRBV7-8 and TRBJ1-5; no clear D gene. The V end lost 6 bases, the J end lost 4 bases, and 13 bases lay between the germline ends. Looked up from germline, CDR1 is SGHVS and CDR2 is FQNEAQ. This CDR3 is 14 amino acids long. CDR3 nucleotide sequence: TGTGCCAGCAGACTTAGGGCCGGAAATCAGCCCCAGCATTTT. Protein product: CASRLRAGNQPQHF.

The chain combines TRBV2 with TRBJ1-4; 8 nucleotides match TRBD1. With 3 bases clipped from V and 0 bases from J, the junction kept 0 bases outside the gene matches. Germline V gene lookup returns CDR1 SNHLY and CDR2 FYNNEI. The CDR3 length is 15 residues. The DNA of the CDR3 is TGTGCCAGCAGTGAGGGACAGGCAACTAATGAAAAACTGTTTTTT. Translation gives CASSEGQATNEKLFF. Combining the CDR3 with reference TRBV2 and TRBJ1-4 gives the whole variable domain EPEVTQTPSHQVTQMGQEVILRCVPISNHLYFYWYRQILGQKVEFLVSFYNNEISEKSEIFDDQFSVERPDGSNFTLKIRSTKLEDSAMYFCASSEGQATNEKLFFGSGTQLSVL.

The genes are TRBV11-2 and TRBJ2-5; maybe TRBD1 (6 bases). V lost 0 bases, J lost 5 bases, and 10 bases lay in between. The CDR3 contains 14 residues. Germline CDR1 is SGHAT and CDR2 is FQNNGV. CDR3 in DNA: TGTGCCAGCAGCTTAGACCCTAGGGGGGAGACCCAGTACTTC. This encodes CASSLDPRGETQYF.

The chain joins TRBV29-1 to TRBJ2-2, with D tentatively TRBD2 (5 bases). This CDR3 region has 15 residues. CDR1 is SQVTM and CDR2 is ANQGSEA in the germline V gene. V shed 6 bases and J shed 4 bases, with 18 bases lying between them. Here the CDR3 reads CSVTFLGAITGELFF. CDR3 bases: TGCAGCGTAACCTTCCTGGGAGCAATCACCGGGGAGCTGTTTTTT.

The chain has TRBV10-2 and TRBJ2-1; 11 nucleotides agree with TRBD2. CDR3 length: 19 residues. CDR1 and CDR2 from the germline V gene are WSHSY and SAAADI. J was trimmed by 7 bases and V by 8 bases; bases with no gene match: 22. This CDR3 reads CASANPRLAGNRGENEQFF. The CDR3 region has the DNA TGCGCCAGCGCTAACCCCCGACTAGCGGGAAATCGGGGCGAAAATGAGCAGTTCTTC.

To note about this clonotype: A read error may account for a junction end that differs from germline. The rearrangement joins TRBV27 to TRBJ2-7, with TRBD2 matching over 11 bases. Germline V lookup: CDR1 MNHEY, CDR2 SMNVEV (reference sequence). The CDR3 runs 13 residues. The CDR3 spells CASSLSGGLAASF. The CDR3 bases are TGTGCCAGCAGTTTAAGTGGGGGACTAGCGGCATCCTTC.

This clonotype was recorded a few times. The J gene is TRBJ2-6, the V gene TRBV4-2, with D perhaps being TRBD1 or TRBD2 (6 bases each). Germline assignment: CDR1 LGHNA and CDR2 YNFKEQ. The CDR3 is 18 amino acids. V dropped 1 base and J dropped 0 bases, with 13 bases sitting between them. The CDR3 here is CASSQGTAGDSGANVLTF. In DNA, the CDR3 is TGTGCCAGCAGCCAAGGGACAGCGGGCGACTCTGGGGCCAACGTCCTGACTTTC.

This clonotype was detected only a few times. The chain has TRBV2 and TRBJ2-1, with 7 bases fitting TRBD1. The trim removed 6 bases at V and 7 bases at J, leaving 6 bases unmatched. This CDR3 comprises 13 residues. CDR1 is SNHLY and CDR2 is FYNNEI in the germline V gene. The chain's CDR3 is CASSLNRGNEQFF. The CDR3 bases are TGTGCCAGCAGCTTAAACAGGGGAAATGAGCAGTTCTTC. The whole variable domain, remainder taken from reference TRBV2 and TRBJ2-1, is EPEVTQTPSHQVTQMGQEVILRCVPISNHLYFYWYRQILGQKVEFLVSFYNNEISEKSEIFDDQFSVERPDGSNFTLKIRSTKLEDSAMYFCASSLNRGNEQFFGPGTRLTVL.

This clonotype was counted many times. The J gene is TRBJ1-5, the V gene TRBV20-1; TRBD1 matches 9 bases. Trimming removed 6 bases from V and 7 bases from J; junction bases left unmatched: 7. The V gene's germline CDR1 is DFQATT and CDR2 SNEGSKA (reference sequence). The CDR3 spans 13 residues. This chain's CDR3 is CSAGQGESQPQHF. The CDR3 DNA follows: TGCAGTGCGGGACAGGGAGAGAGCCAGCCCCAGCATTTT.

This clonotype was recorded a few times. V and J are TRBV5-5 and TRBJ2-1, with D uncertain. V was trimmed by 0 bases and J by 6 bases, leaving 10 bases between them. The CDR3 is 14 residues long. The germline CDR1 and CDR2 sequences are SGHKS and YYEKEE (reference sequence). The CDR3 region has the DNA TGTGCCAGCAGCTTGGTTATGGGCCCCAATGAGCAGTTCTTC. Its translation is CASSLVMGPNEQFF.

This clonotype was counted ten times or more. Written as DNA, the CDR3 is TGCAGCGTTGGACAGGGGACCTATGGCTACACCTTC. This encodes CSVGQGTYGYTF. V usage is TRBV29-1 and J usage is TRBJ1-2; TRBD1 aligns across 8 bases. Germline CDR1 is SQVTM and CDR2 is ANQGSEA. The V segment lost 4 bases and the J segment 4 bases; nucleotides outside the gene matches: 2. This CDR3 has 12 amino acids.